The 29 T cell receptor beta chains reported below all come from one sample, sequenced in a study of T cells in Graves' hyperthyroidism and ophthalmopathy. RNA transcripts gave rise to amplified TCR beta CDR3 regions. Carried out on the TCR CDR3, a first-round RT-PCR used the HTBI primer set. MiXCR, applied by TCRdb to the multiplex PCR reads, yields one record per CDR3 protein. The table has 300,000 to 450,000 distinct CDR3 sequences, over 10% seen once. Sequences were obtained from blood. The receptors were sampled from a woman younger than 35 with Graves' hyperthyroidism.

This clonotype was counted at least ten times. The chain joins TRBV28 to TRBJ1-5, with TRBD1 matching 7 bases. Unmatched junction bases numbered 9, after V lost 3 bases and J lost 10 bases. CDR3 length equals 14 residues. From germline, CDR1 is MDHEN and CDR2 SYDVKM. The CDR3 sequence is CASSFEGAREPQHF. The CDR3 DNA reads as TGTGCCAGCAGTTTCGAGGGGGCGAGGGAACCCCAGCATTTT.

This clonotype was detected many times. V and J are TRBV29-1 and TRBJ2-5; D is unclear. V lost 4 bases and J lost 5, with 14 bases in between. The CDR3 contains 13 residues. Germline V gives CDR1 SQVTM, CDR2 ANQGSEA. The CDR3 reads CSVVPRARETQYF. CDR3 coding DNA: TGCAGCGTTGTACCCCGAGCCCGGGAGACCCAGTACTTC.

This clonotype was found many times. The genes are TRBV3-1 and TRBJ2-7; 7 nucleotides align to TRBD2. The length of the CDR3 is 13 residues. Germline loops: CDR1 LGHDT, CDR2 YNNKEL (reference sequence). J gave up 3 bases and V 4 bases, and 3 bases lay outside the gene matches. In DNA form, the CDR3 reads TGTGCCAGCAGCCCCCCGGGGGGCTACGAGCAGTACTTC. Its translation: CASSPPGGYEQYF.

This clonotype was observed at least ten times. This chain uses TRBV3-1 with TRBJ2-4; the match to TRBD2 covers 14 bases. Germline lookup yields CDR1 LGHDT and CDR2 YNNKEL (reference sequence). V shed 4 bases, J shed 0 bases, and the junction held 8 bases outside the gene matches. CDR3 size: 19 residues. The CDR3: CASSPGLAGVYLAKNIQYF. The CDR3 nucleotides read TGTGCCAGCAGCCCGGGACTAGCGGGGGTCTATCTAGCCAAAAACATTCAGTACTTC.

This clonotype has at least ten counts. DNA for the CDR3: TGTGCCAGCAGCTTGCACGGGCTCTATGGCTACACCTTC. Translating gives CASSLHGLYGYTF. V and J are TRBV5-6 and TRBJ1-2; the D is unclear. The CDR3 totals 13 residues. With 1 base removed from V and 4 bases from J, the gap between germline ends came to 8 bases. Germline CDR1 reads SGHDT; CDR2 reads YYEEEE.

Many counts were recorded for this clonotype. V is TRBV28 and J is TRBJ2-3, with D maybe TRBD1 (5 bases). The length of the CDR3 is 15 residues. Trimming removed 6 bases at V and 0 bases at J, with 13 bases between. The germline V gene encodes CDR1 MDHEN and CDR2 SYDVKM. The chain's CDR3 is CASRKATASTDTQYF. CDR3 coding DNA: TGTGCCAGCAGAAAGGCGACAGCTAGCACAGATACGCAGTATTTT. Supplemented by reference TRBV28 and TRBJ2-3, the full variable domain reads DVKVTQSSRYLVKRTGEKVFLECVQDMDHENMFWYRQDPGLGLRLIYFSYDVKMKEKGDIPEGYSVSREKKERFSLILESASTNQTSMYLCASRKATASTDTQYFGPGTRLTVL.

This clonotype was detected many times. The CDR3 coding sequence is TGTGCCAGCAGCCCTACAGGGAGATTCACTGAAGCTTTCTTT. Translating gives CASSPTGRFTEAFF. This chain uses TRBV9 with TRBJ1-1; weak D call: TRBD1 (6 bases). The CDR3 has 14 amino acids. Germline CDR1 SGDLS, CDR2 YYNGEE. Trimming took off 4 bases at V and 4 bases at J, with 14 bases between the two ends.

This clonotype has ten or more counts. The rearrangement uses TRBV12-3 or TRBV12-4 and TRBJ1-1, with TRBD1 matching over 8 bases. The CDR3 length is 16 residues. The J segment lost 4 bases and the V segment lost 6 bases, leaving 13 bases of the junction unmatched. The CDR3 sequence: CASSPGTGGKLTEAFF. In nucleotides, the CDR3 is TGTGCCAGCAGCCCAGGTACAGGGGGGAAACTCACTGAAGCTTTCTTT.

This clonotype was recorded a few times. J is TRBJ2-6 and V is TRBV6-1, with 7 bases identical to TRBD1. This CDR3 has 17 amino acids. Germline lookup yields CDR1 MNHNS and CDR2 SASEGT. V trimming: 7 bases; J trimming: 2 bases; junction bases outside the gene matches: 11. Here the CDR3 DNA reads TGTGCCAGCACCCAAAGGGGGCCAGGGGCTGGGGCCAACGTCCTGACTTTC. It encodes CASTQRGPGAGANVLTF.

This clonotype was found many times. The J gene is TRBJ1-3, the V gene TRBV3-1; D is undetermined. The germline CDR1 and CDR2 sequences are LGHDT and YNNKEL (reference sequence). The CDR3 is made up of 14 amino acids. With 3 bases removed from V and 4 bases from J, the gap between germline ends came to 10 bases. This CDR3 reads CASSQPPIGNTIYF. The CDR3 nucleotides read TGTGCCAGCAGCCAGCCCCCCATCGGAAACACCATATATTTT.

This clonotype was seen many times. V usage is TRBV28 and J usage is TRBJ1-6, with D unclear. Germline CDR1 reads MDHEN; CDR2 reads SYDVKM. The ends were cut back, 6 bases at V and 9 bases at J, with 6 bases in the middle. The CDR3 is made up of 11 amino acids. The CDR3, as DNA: TGTGCCAGCAGCAACAGTTCACCCCTCCACTTT. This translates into CASSNSSPLHF.

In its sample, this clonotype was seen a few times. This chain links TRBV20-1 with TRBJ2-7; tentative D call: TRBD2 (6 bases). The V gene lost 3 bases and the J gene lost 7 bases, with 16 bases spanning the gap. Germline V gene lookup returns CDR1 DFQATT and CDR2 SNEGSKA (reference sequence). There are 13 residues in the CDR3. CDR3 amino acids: CSARGDLAWEQYF. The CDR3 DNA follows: TGCAGTGCTAGGGGGGACTTGGCCTGGGAGCAGTACTTC.

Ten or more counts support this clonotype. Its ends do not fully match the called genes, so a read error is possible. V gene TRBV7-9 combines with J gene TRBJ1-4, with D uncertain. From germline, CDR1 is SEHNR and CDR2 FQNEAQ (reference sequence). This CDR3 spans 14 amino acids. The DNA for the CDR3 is TGTGCCAGCAGCCTAGCCGTTGCGAATGAAAAACTGTTTTTT. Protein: CASSLAVANEKLFF.

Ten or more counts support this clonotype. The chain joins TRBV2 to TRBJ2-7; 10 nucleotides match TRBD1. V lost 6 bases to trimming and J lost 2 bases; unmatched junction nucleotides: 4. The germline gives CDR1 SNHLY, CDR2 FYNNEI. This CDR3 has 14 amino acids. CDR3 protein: CASRTGTGAYEQYF. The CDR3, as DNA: TGTGCCAGCAGAACCGGGACAGGGGCCTACGAGCAGTACTTC.

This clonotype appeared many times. Here the CDR3 reads CSAVTSGNTDTQYF. In nucleotides, the CDR3 is TGCAGTGCCGTGACTAGCGGGAACACAGATACGCAGTATTTT. V gene TRBV20-1 combines with J gene TRBJ2-3; 11 bases match TRBD2. The J segment lost 2 bases and the V segment lost 6 bases, leaving 4 bases of the junction unmatched. Germline CDR1 reads DFQATT; CDR2 reads SNEGSKA (reference sequence). The CDR3 runs 14 residues.

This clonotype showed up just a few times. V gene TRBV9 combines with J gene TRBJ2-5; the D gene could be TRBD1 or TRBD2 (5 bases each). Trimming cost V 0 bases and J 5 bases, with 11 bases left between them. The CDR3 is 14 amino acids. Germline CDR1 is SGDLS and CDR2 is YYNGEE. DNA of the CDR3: TGTGCCAGCAGCGTAGGAGGGGTTGAGGAGACCCAGTACTTC. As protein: CASSVGGVEETQYF.

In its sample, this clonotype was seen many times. The CDR3 DNA follows: TGTGCCAGCAGTTCCACAGGGCCCTATGGCTACACCTTC. Residues: CASSSTGPYGYTF. This rearrangement joins TRBV28 to TRBJ1-2; weak D call: TRBD1 (6 bases). CDR1 and CDR2 (germline): MDHEN, SYDVKM. Trimming removed 4 bases from V and 4 bases from J, with 10 bases in between. This CDR3 is 13 amino acids long.

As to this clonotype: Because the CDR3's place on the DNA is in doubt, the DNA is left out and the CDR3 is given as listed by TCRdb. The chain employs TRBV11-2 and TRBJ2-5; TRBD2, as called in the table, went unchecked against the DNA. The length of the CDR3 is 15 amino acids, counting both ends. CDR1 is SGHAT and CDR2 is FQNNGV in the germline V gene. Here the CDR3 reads CASSFGSGTSGPEDF.

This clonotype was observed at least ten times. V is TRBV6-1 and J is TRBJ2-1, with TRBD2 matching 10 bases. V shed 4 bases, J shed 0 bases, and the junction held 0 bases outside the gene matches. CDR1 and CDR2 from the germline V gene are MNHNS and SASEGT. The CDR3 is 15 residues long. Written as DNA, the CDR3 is TGTGCCAGCAGTGCTAGCGGGGGCTCCTACAATGAGCAGTTCTTC. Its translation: CASSASGGSYNEQFF.

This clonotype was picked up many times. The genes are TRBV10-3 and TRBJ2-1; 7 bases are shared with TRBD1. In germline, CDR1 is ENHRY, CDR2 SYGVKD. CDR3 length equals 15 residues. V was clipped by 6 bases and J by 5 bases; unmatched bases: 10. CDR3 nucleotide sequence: TGTGCCATCAGCCCAAGCAGACAGGGAAACAATGAGCAGTTCTTC. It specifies CAISPSRQGNNEQFF.

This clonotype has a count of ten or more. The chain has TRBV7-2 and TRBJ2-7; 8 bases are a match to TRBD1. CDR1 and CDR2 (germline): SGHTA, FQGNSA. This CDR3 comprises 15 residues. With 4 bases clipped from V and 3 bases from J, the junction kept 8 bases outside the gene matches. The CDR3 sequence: CASSSTGVTDYEQYF. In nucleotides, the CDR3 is TGTGCCAGCAGCTCGACAGGGGTTACCGACTACGAGCAGTACTTC.

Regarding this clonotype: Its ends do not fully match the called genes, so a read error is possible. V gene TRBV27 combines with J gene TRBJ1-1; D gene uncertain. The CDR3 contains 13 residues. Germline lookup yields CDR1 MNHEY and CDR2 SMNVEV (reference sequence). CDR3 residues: CASSFVPSTEAFF. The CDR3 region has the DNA TGTGCCAGCAGTTTTGTCCCGAGCACTGAAGCGTTCTTT.

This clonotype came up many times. This chain's CDR3 is CAWSPSPGELFF. CDR3 nucleotides: TGTGCCTGGAGTCCCTCCCCCGGGGAGCTGTTTTTT. The V and J genes are TRBV30 and TRBJ2-2; the D is unclear. The CDR3 loop spans 12 amino acids. The germline V and J ends were trimmed by 2 bases and 6 bases, with 7 bases remaining between them. Per germline, CDR1 GTSNPN and CDR2 SVGIG (reference sequence).

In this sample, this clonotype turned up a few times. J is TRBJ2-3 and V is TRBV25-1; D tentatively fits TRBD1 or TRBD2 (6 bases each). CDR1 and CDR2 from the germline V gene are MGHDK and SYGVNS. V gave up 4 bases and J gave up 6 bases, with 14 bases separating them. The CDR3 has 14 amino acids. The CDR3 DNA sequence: TGTGCCAGCAGTGGGGGAAGGGGGGCCGATACGCAGTATTTT. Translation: CASSGGRGADTQYF. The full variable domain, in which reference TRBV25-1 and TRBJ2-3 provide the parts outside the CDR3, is EADIYQTPRYLVIGTGKKITLECSQTMGHDKMYWYQQDPGMELHLIHYSYGVNSTEKGDLSSESTVSRIRTEHFPLTLESARPSHTSQYLCASSGGRGADTQYFGPGTRLTVL.

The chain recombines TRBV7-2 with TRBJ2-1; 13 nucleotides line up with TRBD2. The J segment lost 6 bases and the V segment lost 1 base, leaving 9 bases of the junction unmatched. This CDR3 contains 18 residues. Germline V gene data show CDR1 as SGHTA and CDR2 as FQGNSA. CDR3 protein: CASSLEGGLAGAPNEQFF. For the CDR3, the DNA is TGTGCCAGCAGCTTAGAGGGAGGACTAGCGGGAGCCCCCAATGAGCAGTTCTTC.

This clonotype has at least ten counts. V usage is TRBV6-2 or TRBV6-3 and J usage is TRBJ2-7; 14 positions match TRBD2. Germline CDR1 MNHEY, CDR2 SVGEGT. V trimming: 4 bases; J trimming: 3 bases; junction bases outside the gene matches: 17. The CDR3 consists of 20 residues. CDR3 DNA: TGTGCCAGCAGTTCAATAACAGGGAGGACTAGCGGGAGGAAAATCTACGAGCAGTACTTC. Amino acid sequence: CASSSITGRTSGRKIYEQYF.

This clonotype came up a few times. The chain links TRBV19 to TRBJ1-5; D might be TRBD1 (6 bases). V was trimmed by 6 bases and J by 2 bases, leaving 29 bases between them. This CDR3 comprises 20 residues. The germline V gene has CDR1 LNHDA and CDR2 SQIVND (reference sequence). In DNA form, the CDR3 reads TGTGCCAGTAGCCCCTTAACCCTACAGGGCAAGCATCTCGGCAATCAGCCCCAGCATTTT. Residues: CASSPLTLQGKHLGNQPQHF.

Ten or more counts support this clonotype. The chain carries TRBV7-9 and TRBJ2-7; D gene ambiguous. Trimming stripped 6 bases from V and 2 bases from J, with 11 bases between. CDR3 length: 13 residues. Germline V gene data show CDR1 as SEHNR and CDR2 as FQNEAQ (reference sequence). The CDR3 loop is CASRPDGPYEQYF. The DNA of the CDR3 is TGTGCCAGCAGACCCGACGGGCCCTACGAGCAGTACTTC.

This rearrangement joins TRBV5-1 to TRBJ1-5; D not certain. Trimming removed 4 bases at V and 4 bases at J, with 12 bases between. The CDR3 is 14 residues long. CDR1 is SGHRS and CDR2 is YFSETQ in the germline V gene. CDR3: CASSPGRDNQPQHF. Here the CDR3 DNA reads TGCGCCAGCAGCCCCGGACGCGATAATCAGCCCCAGCATTTT.